The T cell receptor (beta chain) described here comes from a study of blood T cell repertoires in COVID-19. CDR3 length: 16 amino acids. V lost 3 bases and J lost 4, with 19 bases in between. The germline V gene encodes CDR1 SGHRS and CDR2 YFSETQ. The repertoire was sequenced with immunoSEQ multiplex PCR; TCRdb's copy has only in-frame clones and lacks some. Of some 300,000 clones listed, roughly nine tenths are singletons. The TCR originated in a woman in her twenties or thirties who had been exposed to COVID-19. The chain couples TRBV5-1 to TRBJ1-1, with TRBD1 as a possible D gene (5 bases). Sequenced: PBMCs or T cells enriched from blood (not recorded which). In DNA, the CDR3 is TGCGCCAGCAGCTATTTAACAGGTCAGGGCGCCACTGAAGCTTTCTTT. Its translation: CASSYLTGQGATEAFF.